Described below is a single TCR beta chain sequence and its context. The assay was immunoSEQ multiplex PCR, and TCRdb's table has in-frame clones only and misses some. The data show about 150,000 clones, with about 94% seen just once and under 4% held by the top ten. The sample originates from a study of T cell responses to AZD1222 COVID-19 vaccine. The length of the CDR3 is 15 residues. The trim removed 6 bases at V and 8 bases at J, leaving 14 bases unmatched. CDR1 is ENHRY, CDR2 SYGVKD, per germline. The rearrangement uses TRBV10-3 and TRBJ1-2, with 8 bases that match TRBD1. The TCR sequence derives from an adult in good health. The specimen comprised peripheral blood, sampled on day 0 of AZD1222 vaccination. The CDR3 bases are TGTGCCATCAGGGACAGGGCTGCCGGTCCTCAGGGCTACACCTTC. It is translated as CAIRDRAAGPQGYTF.